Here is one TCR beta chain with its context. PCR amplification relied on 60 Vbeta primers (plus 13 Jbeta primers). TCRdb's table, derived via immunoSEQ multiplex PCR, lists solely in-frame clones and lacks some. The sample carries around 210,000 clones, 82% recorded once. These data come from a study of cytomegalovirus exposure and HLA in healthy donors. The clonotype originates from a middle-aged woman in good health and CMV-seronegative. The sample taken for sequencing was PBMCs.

CDR3 sequence: CASSYPGAGEAFF. Here the CDR3 DNA reads TGTGCCAGCAGCTACCCCGGGGCGGGAGAAGCTTTCTTT. The chain combines TRBV9 with TRBJ1-1; a possible D gene is TRBD1 (5 bases). CDR3 length: 13 residues. Trimming shortened V by 4 bases and J by 8 bases, and 15 bases separated the two germline ends. Germline CDR1 is SGDLS and CDR2 is YYNGEE. Supplemented by reference TRBV9 and TRBJ1-1, the full variable domain reads DSGVTQTPKHLITATGQRVTLRCSPRSGDLSVYWYQQSLDQGLQFLIQYYNGEERAKGNILERFSAQQFPDLHSELNLSSLELGDSALYFCASSYPGAGEAFFGQGTRLTVV.